The 16 T cell receptor beta chains given below trace back to one sample, sequenced in a study of regulatory T cells in long-lasting Graves disease. Time point of the sample: newly diagnosed GD, antithyroid drugs for less than 3 months. PBMC-extracted RNA yielded the TCR library. Library construction for TCR beta used iRepertoire HTBI primers and Arm-PCR of CDR3 regions. Each CDR3 protein gets one entry after TCRdb re-called the multiplex PCR reads with MiXCR. The top ten clones hold around a fifth of a sample with hundreds of thousands of distinct CDR3 sequences, around a sixth of them seen once. The specimen comprised peripheral blood mononuclear cells (PBMCs), sampled at new diagnosis, from a patient treated with antithyroid drugs. These receptors all stem from a female donor with Graves disease.

In this sample, this clonotype turned up a few times. With a far larger clone one base away, a read error is the likely cause. The chain recombines TRBV11-1 with TRBJ2-7; the match to TRBD1 covers 7 bases. From germline, CDR1 is SGHAT and CDR2 FQDESV (reference sequence). V was pared by 6 bases and J by 7 bases, with 15 bases of the junction left unmatched. The CDR3 extends over 15 amino acids. CDR3 nucleotides: TGTGCCAGCAGTCCGGGACAGTCGCCCTACAATGAGCAGTACTTC. This gives the protein CASSPGQSPYNEQYF.

In its sample, this clonotype was seen many times. The chain links TRBV4-1 to TRBJ2-7; 8 bases map to TRBD1. Germline V gene data show CDR1 as MGHRA and CDR2 as YSYEKL. The CDR3 is 15 residues long. After removal of 0 bases from V and 3 bases from J, the junction contained 4 bases not matched to a gene. The CDR3 nucleotides read TGCGCCAGCAGCCAAGATCCAGGACAGGGCTACGAGCAGTACTTC. The encoded protein is CASSQDPGQGYEQYF.

This clonotype was counted at least ten times. The rearrangement joins TRBV11-2 to TRBJ2-2, with no clear D. V was clipped by 4 bases and J by 6 bases, with 9 bases between them. The length of the CDR3 is 13 residues. Germline V gene lookup returns CDR1 SGHAT and CDR2 FQNNGV. The CDR3 DNA reads as TGTGCCAGCAGCTCTAAAAGGGCCGGGGAGCTGTTTTTT. The encoded protein is CASSSKRAGELFF. Supplemented by reference TRBV11-2 and TRBJ2-2, the full variable domain reads EAGVAQSPRYKIIEKRQSVAFWCNPISGHATLYWYQQILGQGPKLLIQFQNNGVVDDSQLPKDRFSAERLKGVDSTLKIQPAKLEDSAVYLCASSSKRAGELFFGEGSRLTVL.

This clonotype appeared many times. This sequence joins TRBV15 and TRBJ2-1, with D possibly TRBD2 on 6 matching bases. Germline assignment: CDR1 LNHNV and CDR2 YYDKDF (reference sequence). CDR3 length: 16 residues. Trimming cost V 5 bases and J 1 base, with 15 bases left between them. CDR3 in amino acids: CATSRTSRKSYNEQFF. CDR3 in DNA: TGTGCCACCAGCCGAACTAGCCGTAAATCCTACAATGAGCAGTTCTTC.

V is TRBV19 and J is TRBJ1-5, with D unresolved. The V gene lost 5 bases and the J gene lost 3 bases, with 11 bases spanning the gap. The CDR3 runs 14 residues. Germline V lookup: CDR1 LNHDA, CDR2 SQIVND (reference sequence). CDR3 coding DNA: TGTGCCAGTAGTCCGCGGGCCACCAATCAGCCCCAGCATTTT. Translated, it gives CASSPRATNQPQHF.

This clonotype occurred a few times. This rearrangement joins TRBV4-1 to TRBJ2-7, with D perhaps TRBD1 or TRBD2 (5 bases each). The germline gives CDR1 MGHRA, CDR2 YSYEKL. The V and J ends lost 0 bases and 2 bases respectively, with 11 bases between them. This CDR3 is built from 15 residues. The CDR3 sequence: CASSQDRDGAYEQYF. The DNA for the CDR3 is TGCGCCAGCAGCCAAGATCGGGACGGGGCCTACGAGCAGTACTTC.

Remarks on this clonotype: This sequence is one base from a far larger clone and is likely a read error. The genes are TRBV7-9 and TRBJ2-1; perhaps TRBD2 as D (5 bases). CDR3 size: 13 residues. Germline V gene sequence: CDR1 SEHNR, CDR2 FQNEAQ (reference sequence). The CDR3 region has the DNA TGTGCCTGCAGCTTCGGGATCTACAATGAGCAGTTCTTC. Protein: CACSFGIYNEQFF.

The CDR3 reads CASSYRQGDESYNEQFF. Written as DNA, the CDR3 is TGTGCCAGCAGTTACAGGCAAGGGGACGAATCCTACAATGAGCAGTTCTTC. The rearrangement joins TRBV6-2 or TRBV6-3 to TRBJ2-1; tentatively, D is TRBD1 or TRBD2 (5 bases each). Germline assignment: CDR1 MNHEY and CDR2 SVGEGT. The V gene lost 2 bases and the J gene lost 1 base, with 15 bases spanning the gap. The length of the CDR3 is 17 residues.

This clonotype has at least ten counts. The J gene is TRBJ2-5, the V gene TRBV20-1, with D hard to call. The CDR3 is made up of 14 amino acids. Germline CDR1 reads DFQATT; CDR2 reads SNEGSKA (reference sequence). V was shortened by 0 bases and J by 2 bases, with 10 bases between the two germline ends. CDR3 residues: CSARDGEVQETQYF. Here the CDR3 DNA reads TGCAGTGCTAGAGATGGAGAGGTACAAGAGACCCAGTACTTC.

This clonotype came up a few times. This rearrangement joins TRBV9 to TRBJ1-2, with 8 bases identical to TRBD1. J was trimmed by 5 bases and V by 3 bases; bases with no gene match: 6. There are 14 residues in the CDR3. Germline CDR1 reads SGDLS; CDR2 reads YYNGEE. The CDR3 DNA sequence: TGTGCCAGCAGCGGGGGACAGGATGTTTATGGCTACACCTTC. Protein: CASSGGQDVYGYTF. Based on the CDR3 plus reference TRBV9 and TRBJ1-2, the full variable domain is DSGVTQTPKHLITATGQRVTLRCSPRSGDLSVYWYQQSLDQGLQFLIQYYNGEERAKGNILERFSAQQFPDLHSELNLSSLELGDSALYFCASSGGQDVYGYTFGSGTRLTVV.

The chain carries TRBV5-6 and TRBJ1-1; 10 bases agree with TRBD1. The CDR3 covers 15 residues. Per the germline V gene, CDR1 is SGHDT and CDR2 is YYEEEE. Trimming removed 4 bases from V and 4 bases from J; junction bases left unmatched: 7. CDR3 nucleotide sequence: TGTGCCAGCAGCCCCACGAGGGACAGGGGCACTGAAGCTTTCTTT. The encoded protein is CASSPTRDRGTEAFF.

The table lists this clonotype with many counts. The V call is TRBV7-9, the J call TRBJ2-3, with D unresolved. The CDR3 contains 17 residues. The V gene's germline CDR1 is SEHNR and CDR2 FQNEAQ (reference sequence). V lost 1 base, J lost 7 bases, and 21 bases lay in between. CDR3 nucleotides: TGTGCCAGCAGCTTAGGACCCCGGACGGATTCTGCATATACGCAGTATTTT. It translates to CASSLGPRTDSAYTQYF.

In regard to this clonotype: A far larger clone is one nucleotide away, so this likely arose from a read error. The CDR3 reads CASSAGTILGGDTQYF. Written as DNA, the CDR3 is TGTGCCAGCAGCGCCGGGACCATCCTAGGGGGAGATACGCAGTATTTT. V is TRBV11-1 and J is TRBJ2-3, with D possibly being TRBD1 (6 bases). The length of the CDR3 is 16 residues. Germline V gives CDR1 SGHAT, CDR2 FQDESV (reference sequence). Trimming took off 5 bases at V and 5 bases at J, with 20 bases between the two ends. Looking up the rest from reference TRBV11-1 and TRBJ2-3 gives the full variable domain: EAEVAQSPRYKITEKSQAVAFWCDPISGHATLYWYRQILGQGPELLVQFQDESVVDDSQLPKDRFSAERLKGVDSTLKIQPAELGDSAMYLCASSAGTILGGDTQYFGPGTRLTVL.

The table lists this clonotype with a few counts. The rearrangement joins TRBV6-6 to TRBJ2-7; D might be TRBD1 (5 bases). The CDR3 loop spans 13 amino acids. CDR1 is MNHNY and CDR2 is SVGAGI in the germline V gene (reference sequence). The V and J ends lost 8 bases and 1 base respectively, with 12 bases between them. CDR3 in DNA: TGTGCCAGCGGAAGGGCAGGGTCCTACGAGCAGTACTTC. This gives the protein CASGRAGSYEQYF.

This clonotype showed up many times. V is TRBV6-1 and J is TRBJ2-7; D might be TRBD1 (8 bases). CDR1 MNHNS and CDR2 SASEGT come from the germline V gene. This CDR3 has 15 amino acids. Trimming took 5 bases from V and 3 from J, leaving 17 bases between them. CDR3 residues: CASSHTGGEDYEQYF. The CDR3, as DNA: TGTGCCAGCAGTCATACAGGGGGGGAAGACTACGAGCAGTACTTC.

This chain uses TRBV25-1 with TRBJ1-2, with D uncertain. There are 14 residues in the CDR3. CDR1 and CDR2 (germline): MGHDK, SYGVNS. Trimming removed 0 bases at V and 8 bases at J, with 13 bases between. The CDR3 nucleotides read TGTGCCAGCAGTGAATATCATGAGGAAAGGGGCTACACCTTC. It translates to CASSEYHEERGYTF.